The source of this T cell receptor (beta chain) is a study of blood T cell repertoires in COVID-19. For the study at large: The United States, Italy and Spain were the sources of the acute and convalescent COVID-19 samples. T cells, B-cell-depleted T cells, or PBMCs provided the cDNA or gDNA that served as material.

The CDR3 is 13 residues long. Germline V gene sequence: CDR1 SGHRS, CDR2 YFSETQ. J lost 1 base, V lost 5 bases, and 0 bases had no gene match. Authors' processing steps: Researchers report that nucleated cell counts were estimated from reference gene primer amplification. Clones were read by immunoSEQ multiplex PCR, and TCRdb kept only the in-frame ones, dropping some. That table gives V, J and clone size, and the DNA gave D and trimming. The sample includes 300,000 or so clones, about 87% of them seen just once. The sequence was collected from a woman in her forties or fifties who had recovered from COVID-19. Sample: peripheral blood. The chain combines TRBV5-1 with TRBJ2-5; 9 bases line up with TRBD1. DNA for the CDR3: TGCGCCAGCAGACAGGGGGCCCAAGAGACCCAGTACTTC. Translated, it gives CASRQGAQETQYF.